Following are 23 T cell receptor beta chains from one sample sequenced in a study of T cell responses to AZD1222 COVID-19 vaccine. Using immunoSEQ multiplex PCR, the repertoire was profiled, and TCRdb retains in-frame clones only, with some absent. Seen here are around 110,000 clones, 93% observed once, and the top ten hold over 2.5%. Material: peripheral blood, obtained on day 0 of AZD1222 vaccination. The receptors come from an adult in good health.

The chain combines TRBV2 with TRBJ1-2; TRBD1 aligns across 8 bases. Looked up from germline, CDR1 is SNHLY and CDR2 is FYNNEI. The junction had 9 bases not matched to a gene; V was cut back by 7 bases and J by 8 bases. This CDR3 is 13 amino acids long. The CDR3 loop is CASNSGGAGGYTF. The DNA for the CDR3 is TGTGCCAGCAATTCAGGGGGCGCAGGGGGCTACACCTTC.

V gene TRBV27 combines with J gene TRBJ2-1; D unresolved. The germline CDR1 and CDR2 sequences are MNHEY and SMNVEV (reference sequence). This CDR3 has 9 residues. Trimming shortened V by 5 bases and J by 13 bases, and 6 bases separated the two germline ends. The CDR3 here is CASSPTQFF. The CDR3 region has the DNA TGTGCCAGCAGTCCAACACAGTTCTTC.

The chain couples TRBV5-1 to TRBJ2-5; the D is unclear. Trimming stripped 0 bases from V and 5 bases from J, with 14 bases between. CDR3 length: 15 amino acids. Germline V gene lookup returns CDR1 SGHRS and CDR2 YFSETQ. CDR3 protein: CASSLAQRDSETQYF. The DNA of the CDR3 is TGCGCCAGCAGCTTGGCTCAAAGGGATTCGGAGACCCAGTACTTC.

The CDR3 DNA reads TGTGCCAGCAGCTTATACCGGATCTCCTACAATGAGCAGTTCTTC. Protein: CASSLYRISYNEQFF. The chain carries TRBV11-2 and TRBJ2-1; D is unclear. V lost 2 bases to trimming and J lost 0 bases, with 8 bases between them. Germline CDR1 SGHAT, CDR2 FQNNGV. The CDR3 consists of 15 residues.

This clone was seen once. J is TRBJ2-1 and V is TRBV9; D remains unclear. Germline V gives CDR1 SGDLS, CDR2 YYNGEE. The CDR3 runs 14 residues. V dropped 0 bases and J dropped 2 bases, with 6 bases sitting between them. For the CDR3, the DNA is TGTGCCAGCAGCGTAGTGGGTGCCTACAATGAGCAGTTCTTC. Amino acid sequence: CASSVVGAYNEQFF.

The chain joins TRBV3-1 (or the pseudogene TRBV3-2) to TRBJ2-1; D could derive from TRBD1 or TRBD2 (5 bases each). Trimming took off 4 bases at V and 10 bases at J, with 8 bases between the two ends. From germline, CDR1 is LGHDT and CDR2 YNNKEL (reference sequence). CDR3 length: 11 residues. CDR3 region: CASSPGTEQFF. The CDR3 DNA reads TGTGCCAGCAGCCCCGGGACGGAGCAGTTCTTC.

This clone showed up just a few times. The V and J genes are TRBV19 and TRBJ2-7, with 8 nucleotides matching TRBD1. CDR1 and CDR2 from the germline V gene are LNHDA and SQIVND (reference sequence). The V gene end was trimmed by 0 bases and the J gene end by 3 bases; junction bases not matched to a gene: 7. This CDR3 region has 16 residues. Written as DNA, the CDR3 is TGTGCCAGTAGTATAGAAAGGGACAGGTCGCACTACGAGCAGTACTTC. As protein: CASSIERDRSHYEQYF.

This clone was seen only a few times. This rearrangement joins TRBV6-1 to TRBJ2-6; perhaps TRBD2 as D (5 bases). V shed 1 base and J shed 1 base, with 5 bases lying between them. The length of the CDR3 is 15 residues. The germline gives CDR1 MNHNS, CDR2 SASEGT. CDR3 sequence reads: CASSEGESGANVLTF. CDR3 nucleotides: TGTGCCAGCAGTGAAGGGGAGTCTGGGGCCAACGTCCTGACTTTC.

The chain links TRBV9 to TRBJ1-2; weak D call: TRBD1 (6 bases). The germline V gene encodes CDR1 SGDLS and CDR2 YYNGEE. Trimming took off 4 bases at V and 0 bases at J, with 16 bases between the two ends. This CDR3 spans 16 amino acids. The CDR3, as DNA: TGTGCCAGCAGCCCAAGCCCCTGGACAGCTAACTATGGCTACACCTTC. This gives the protein CASSPSPWTANYGYTF.

The chain recombines TRBV18 with TRBJ2-7; D might be TRBD1 (6 bases). The length of the CDR3 is 16 residues. The V end lost 0 bases, the J end lost 0 bases, and 12 bases lay between the germline ends. The germline gives CDR1 KGHSH, CDR2 LQKENI. For the CDR3, the DNA is TGTGCCAGCTCACCACCGGAGACAGGAGGCTCCTACGAGCAGTACTTC. The encoded protein is CASSPPETGGSYEQYF.

The rearrangement uses TRBV19 and TRBJ2-3; 12 nucleotides agree with TRBD1. The CDR3 totals 14 residues. V shed 8 bases, J shed 5 bases, and the junction held 5 bases outside the gene matches. CDR1 LNHDA and CDR2 SQIVND come from the germline V gene (reference sequence). The CDR3 reads CASRDRGLGDTQYF. In nucleotides, the CDR3 is TGTGCCAGTCGGGACAGGGGGCTCGGAGATACGCAGTATTTT.

This chain joins TRBV15 and TRBJ1-5; 7 bases line up with TRBD1. The CDR3 is made up of 18 amino acids. Trimming at V came to 3 bases and at J to 0 bases, leaving 11 bases not matched to a gene. Germline CDR1 LNHNV, CDR2 YYDKDF (reference sequence). This chain's CDR3 is CATSSPPGQHYSNQPQHF. CDR3 nucleotide sequence: TGTGCCACCAGCAGTCCCCCGGGACAGCACTATAGCAATCAGCCCCAGCATTTT.

This chain connects TRBV9 to TRBJ2-6, with 9 nucleotides matching TRBD1. There are 15 residues in the CDR3. Germline V gives CDR1 SGDLS, CDR2 YYNGEE. V trimming: 4 bases; J trimming: 2 bases; junction bases outside the gene matches: 1. The CDR3 loop reads CASSRDRAGANVLTF. The CDR3 DNA reads TGTGCCAGCAGCCGGGACAGGGCTGGGGCCAACGTCCTGACTTTC.

This chain connects TRBV5-4 to TRBJ1-2; D perhaps matches TRBD1 (6 bases). Trimming removed 7 bases from V and 3 bases from J, with 19 bases in between. CDR1 and CDR2 (germline): SGHNT, YYREEE (reference sequence). The CDR3 is 15 residues long. CDR3 protein: CASSQGGVLYYGYTF. The DNA of the CDR3 is TGTGCCAGCTCCCAAGGGGGGGTTCTCTACTATGGCTACACCTTC.

The chain combines TRBV5-1 with TRBJ1-4; possibly TRBD1 for D (6 bases). Germline assignment: CDR1 SGHRS and CDR2 YFSETQ. Trimming removed 4 bases at V and 7 bases at J, with 20 bases between. CDR3 length equals 16 residues. The CDR3 sequence: CASSLAVGAVSEKLFF. The CDR3 DNA reads TGCGCCAGCAGCCTTGCCGTGGGGGCAGTAAGTGAAAAACTGTTTTTT.

The J gene is TRBJ2-7, the V gene TRBV10-2; 9 bases align to TRBD2. In germline, CDR1 is WSHSY, CDR2 SAAADI. The V and J ends lost 0 bases and 3 bases, in that order; junction bases with no gene match: 6. The CDR3 is 16 residues long. The CDR3 DNA reads TGCGCCAGCAGTGAGTCGAAGGTAGCGGGAGTCTACGAGCAGTACTTC. It yields the protein CASSESKVAGVYEQYF.

The V call is TRBV5-4, the J call TRBJ2-5; possible D gene TRBD2, 5 bases. The V and J ends lost 2 bases and 5 bases respectively, with 10 bases between them. The CDR3 is made up of 13 amino acids. Germline CDR1 SGHNT, CDR2 YYREEE (reference sequence). The CDR3 protein is CASSLGGLETQYF. DNA for the CDR3: TGTGCCAGCAGCTTAGGAGGTCTGGAGACCCAGTACTTC.

This clone is a singleton in its sample. The J gene is TRBJ1-2, the V gene TRBV5-4; D remains ambiguous. The V and J ends lost 4 bases and 8 bases respectively, with 12 bases between them. Germline assignment: CDR1 SGHNT and CDR2 YYREEE (reference sequence). This CDR3 has 12 amino acids. The CDR3 sequence: CASSLWSWGYTF. The DNA of the CDR3 is TGTGCCAGCAGCCTTTGGTCTTGGGGCTACACCTTC.

The rearrangement links TRBV27 to TRBJ1-1, with a weak D call TRBD1 (5 bases). This CDR3 has 13 residues. CDR1 and CDR2 (germline): MNHEY, SMNVEV (reference sequence). V shed 2 bases and J shed 3 bases, with 7 bases lying between them. CDR3 nucleotide sequence: TGTGCCAGCAGTTTACAGGGCGACACTGAAGCTTTCTTT. Protein sequence: CASSLQGDTEAFF.

The chain couples TRBV4-1 to TRBJ1-2; TRBD1 matches 8 bases. The germline V gene has CDR1 MGHRA and CDR2 YSYEKL. V dropped 2 bases and J dropped 12; count of bases not matched to a gene: 14. The CDR3 is made up of 15 amino acids. The CDR3 DNA reads TGCGCCAGCAGCCAAATCAGCGGACAGGGAGGAGGCCACACCTTC. Amino acids: CASSQISGQGGGHTF.

This rearrangement joins TRBV4-1 to TRBJ2-2, with 7 bases fitting TRBD2. The V gene end was trimmed by 4 bases and the J gene end by 7 bases; junction bases not matched to a gene: 9. The germline V gene encodes CDR1 MGHRA and CDR2 YSYEKL. CDR3 length: 15 residues. The chain's CDR3 is CASSRAQREYGELFF. CDR3 nucleotide sequence: TGCGCCAGCAGCCGGGCCCAGCGGGAATACGGGGAGCTGTTTTTT.

This sequence joins TRBV27 and TRBJ2-7, with 11 bases fitting TRBD1. The V gene's germline CDR1 is MNHEY and CDR2 SMNVEV (reference sequence). The trim removed 4 bases at V and 5 bases at J, leaving 4 bases unmatched. This CDR3 contains 14 residues. CDR3 amino acids: CASSSLDRGHEQYF. The CDR3 nucleotides are TGTGCCAGCAGTTCATTGGACAGGGGGCACGAGCAGTACTTC.

The genes are TRBV28 and TRBJ2-7; D possibly uses TRBD1 or TRBD2 (6 bases each). CDR1 MDHEN and CDR2 SYDVKM come from the germline V gene. V gave up 8 bases and J gave up 3 bases, with 14 bases separating them. The CDR3 has 13 residues. This chain's CDR3 is CASSAGQSYEQYF. The CDR3 region has the DNA TGTGCCAGCTCGGCGGGACAAAGCTACGAGCAGTACTTC. The variable domain in full, with the rest retrieved from reference TRBV28 and TRBJ2-7, is DVKVTQSSRYLVKRTGEKVFLECVQDMDHENMFWYRQDPGLGLRLIYFSYDVKMKEKGDIPEGYSVSREKKERFSLILESASTNQTSMYLCASSAGQSYEQYFGPGTRLTVT.